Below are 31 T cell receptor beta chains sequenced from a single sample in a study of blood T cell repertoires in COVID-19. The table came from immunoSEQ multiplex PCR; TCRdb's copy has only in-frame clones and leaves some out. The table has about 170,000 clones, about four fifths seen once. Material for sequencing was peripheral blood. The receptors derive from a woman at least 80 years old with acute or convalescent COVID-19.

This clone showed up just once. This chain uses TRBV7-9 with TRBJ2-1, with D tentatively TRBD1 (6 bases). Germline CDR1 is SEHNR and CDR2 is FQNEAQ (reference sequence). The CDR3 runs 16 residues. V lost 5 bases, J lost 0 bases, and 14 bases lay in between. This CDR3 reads CASSARGSISYNEQFF. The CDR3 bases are TGTGCCAGCAGCGCCAGGGGTAGTATCTCCTACAATGAGCAGTTCTTC.

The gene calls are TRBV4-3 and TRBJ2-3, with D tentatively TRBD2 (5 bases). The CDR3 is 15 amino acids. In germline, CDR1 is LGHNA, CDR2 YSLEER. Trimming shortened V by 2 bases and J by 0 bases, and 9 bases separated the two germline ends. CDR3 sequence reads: CASSQWTGSTDTQYF. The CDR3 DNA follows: TGCGCCAGCAGCCAATGGACGGGGAGCACAGATACGCAGTATTTT.

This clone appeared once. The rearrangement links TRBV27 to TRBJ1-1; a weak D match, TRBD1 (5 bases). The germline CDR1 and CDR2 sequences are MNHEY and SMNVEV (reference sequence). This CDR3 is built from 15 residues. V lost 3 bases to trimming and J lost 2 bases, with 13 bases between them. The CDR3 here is CASSFGGGGNTEAFF. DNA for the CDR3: TGTGCCAGCAGTTTCGGGGGGGGAGGAAACACTGAAGCTTTCTTT.

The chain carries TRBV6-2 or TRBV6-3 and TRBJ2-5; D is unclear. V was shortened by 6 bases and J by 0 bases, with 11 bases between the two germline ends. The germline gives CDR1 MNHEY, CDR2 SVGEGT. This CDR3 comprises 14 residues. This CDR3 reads CASSPWRNQETQYF. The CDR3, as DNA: TGTGCCAGCAGCCCATGGCGGAACCAAGAGACCCAGTACTTC.

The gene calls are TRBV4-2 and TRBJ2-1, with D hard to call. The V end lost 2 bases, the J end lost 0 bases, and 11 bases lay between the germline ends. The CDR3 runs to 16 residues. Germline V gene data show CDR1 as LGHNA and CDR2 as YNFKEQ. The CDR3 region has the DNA TGTGCCAGCAGCCAAACGCGAAGAAGCTCCTACAATGAGCAGTTCTTC. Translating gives CASSQTRRSSYNEQFF.

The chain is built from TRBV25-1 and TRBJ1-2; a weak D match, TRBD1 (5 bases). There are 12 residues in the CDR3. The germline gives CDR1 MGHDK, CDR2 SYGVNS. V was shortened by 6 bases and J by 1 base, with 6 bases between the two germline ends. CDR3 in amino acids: CASSRVNYGYTF. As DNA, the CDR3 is TGTGCCAGCAGCAGGGTTAACTATGGCTACACCTTC.

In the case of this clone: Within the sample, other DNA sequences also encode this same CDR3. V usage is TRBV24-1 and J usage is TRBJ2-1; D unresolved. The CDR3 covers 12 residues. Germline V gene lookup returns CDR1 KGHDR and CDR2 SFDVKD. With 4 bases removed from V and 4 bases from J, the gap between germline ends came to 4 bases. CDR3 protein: CATSDSYNEQFF. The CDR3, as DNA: TGTGCCACCAGTGACTCGTACAATGAGCAGTTCTTC.

The CDR3 sequence is CASRGATGELFF. In nucleotides, the CDR3 is TGTGCCAGCAGAGGGGCCACCGGGGAGCTGTTTTTT. The chain couples TRBV28 to TRBJ2-2, with TRBD1 as a possible D gene (5 bases). This CDR3 region has 12 residues. Germline V CDR1 and CDR2: MDHEN, SYDVKM. Trimming stripped 6 bases from V and 4 bases from J, with 6 bases between. Using reference TRBV28 and TRBJ2-2 for the parts outside the CDR3, the full variable domain is DVKVTQSSRYLVKRTGEKVFLECVQDMDHENMFWYRQDPGLGLRLIYFSYDVKMKEKGDIPEGYSVSREKKERFSLILESASTNQTSMYLCASRGATGELFFGEGSRLTVL.

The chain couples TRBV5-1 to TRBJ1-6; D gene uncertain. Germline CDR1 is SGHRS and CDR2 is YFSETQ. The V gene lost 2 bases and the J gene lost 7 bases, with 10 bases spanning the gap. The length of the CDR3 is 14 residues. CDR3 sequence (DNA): TGCGCCAGCAGCTTTCGGGAATCAAATTCACCCCTCCACTTT. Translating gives CASSFRESNSPLHF.

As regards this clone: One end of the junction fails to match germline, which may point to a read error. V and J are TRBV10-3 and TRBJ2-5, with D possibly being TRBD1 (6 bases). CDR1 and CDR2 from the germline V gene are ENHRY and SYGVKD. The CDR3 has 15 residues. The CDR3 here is CAISELGHEVESQYF. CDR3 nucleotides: TGTGCCATCAGTGAGCTGGGACACGAGGTAGAGTCCCAGTACTTC.

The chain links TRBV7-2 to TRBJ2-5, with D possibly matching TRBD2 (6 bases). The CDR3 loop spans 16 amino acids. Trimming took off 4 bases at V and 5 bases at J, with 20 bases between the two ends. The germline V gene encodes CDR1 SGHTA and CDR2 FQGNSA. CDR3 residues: CASSSLGAGYWETQYF. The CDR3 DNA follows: TGTGCCAGCAGCTCCCTCGGCGCGGGGTATTGGGAGACCCAGTACTTC.

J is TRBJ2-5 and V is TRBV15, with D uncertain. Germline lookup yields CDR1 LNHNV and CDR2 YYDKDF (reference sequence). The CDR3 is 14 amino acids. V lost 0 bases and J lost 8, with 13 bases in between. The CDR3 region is CATSRDLDGSTQYF. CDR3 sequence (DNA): TGTGCCACCAGCAGAGACCTCGACGGTAGCACCCAGTACTTC.

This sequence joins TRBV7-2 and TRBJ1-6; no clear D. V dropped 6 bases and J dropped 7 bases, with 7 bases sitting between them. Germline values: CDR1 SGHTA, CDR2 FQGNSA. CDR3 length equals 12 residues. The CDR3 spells CASRNSNSPLHF. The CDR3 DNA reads TGTGCCAGCAGAAACAGCAATTCACCCCTCCACTTT.

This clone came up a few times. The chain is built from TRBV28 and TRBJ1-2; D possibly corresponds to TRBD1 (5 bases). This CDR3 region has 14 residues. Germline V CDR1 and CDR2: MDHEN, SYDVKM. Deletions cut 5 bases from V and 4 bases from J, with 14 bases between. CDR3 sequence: CASSNLDSSYGYTF. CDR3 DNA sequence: TGTGCCAGCAGTAACCTAGACAGTAGCTATGGCTACACCTTC.

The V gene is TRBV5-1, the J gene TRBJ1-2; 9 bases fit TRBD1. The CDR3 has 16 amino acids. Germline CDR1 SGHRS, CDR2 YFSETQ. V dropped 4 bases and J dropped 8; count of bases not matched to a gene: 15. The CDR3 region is CASSTRGGQGSAGYTF. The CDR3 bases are TGCGCCAGCAGCACTCGTGGGGGACAGGGATCGGCGGGCTACACCTTC.

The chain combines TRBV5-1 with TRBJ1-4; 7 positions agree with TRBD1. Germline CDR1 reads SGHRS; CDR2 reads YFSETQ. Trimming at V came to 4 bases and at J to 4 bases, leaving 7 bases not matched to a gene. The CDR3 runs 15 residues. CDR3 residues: CASSPRGTDNEKLFF. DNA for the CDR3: TGCGCCAGCAGCCCTAGGGGGACAGATAATGAAAAACTGTTTTTT.

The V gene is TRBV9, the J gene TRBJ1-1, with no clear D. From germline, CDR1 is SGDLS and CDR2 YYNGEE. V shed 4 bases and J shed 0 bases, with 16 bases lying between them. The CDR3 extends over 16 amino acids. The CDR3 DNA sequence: TGTGCCAGCAGCTTCTTTTCGGCAGGTGTGAACACTGAAGCTTTCTTT. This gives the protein CASSFFSAGVNTEAFF. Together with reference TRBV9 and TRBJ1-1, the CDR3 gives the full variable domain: DSGVTQTPKHLITATGQRVTLRCSPRSGDLSVYWYQQSLDQGLQFLIQYYNGEERAKGNILERFSAQQFPDLHSELNLSSLELGDSALYFCASSFFSAGVNTEAFFGQGTRLTVV.

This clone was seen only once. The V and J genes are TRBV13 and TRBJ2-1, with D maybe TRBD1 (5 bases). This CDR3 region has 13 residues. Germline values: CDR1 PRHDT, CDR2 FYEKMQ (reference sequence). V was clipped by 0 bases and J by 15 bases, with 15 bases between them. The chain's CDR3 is CASSLGFSGWLFF. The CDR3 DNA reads TGTGCCAGCAGCTTAGGGTTTTCAGGGTGGCTGTTCTTC.

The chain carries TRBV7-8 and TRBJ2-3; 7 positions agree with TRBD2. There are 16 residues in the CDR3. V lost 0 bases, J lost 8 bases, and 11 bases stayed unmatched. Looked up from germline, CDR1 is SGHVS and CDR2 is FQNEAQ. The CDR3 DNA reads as TGTGCCAGCAGCTTAGCCCGGGGGGAAAAGACTGCTACGCAGTATTTT. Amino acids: CASSLARGEKTATQYF.

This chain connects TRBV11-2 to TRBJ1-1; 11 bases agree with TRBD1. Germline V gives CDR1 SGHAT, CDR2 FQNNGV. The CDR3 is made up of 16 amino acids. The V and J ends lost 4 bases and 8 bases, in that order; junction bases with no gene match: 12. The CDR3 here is CASSSGDRTGGMEAFF. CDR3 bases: TGTGCCAGCAGCTCGGGGGACCGGACAGGGGGCATGGAAGCTTTCTTT. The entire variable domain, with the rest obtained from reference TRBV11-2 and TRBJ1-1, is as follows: EAGVAQSPRYKIIEKRQSVAFWCNPISGHATLYWYQQILGQGPKLLIQFQNNGVVDDSQLPKDRFSAERLKGVDSTLKIQPAKLEDSAVYLCASSSGDRTGGMEAFFGQGTRLTVV.

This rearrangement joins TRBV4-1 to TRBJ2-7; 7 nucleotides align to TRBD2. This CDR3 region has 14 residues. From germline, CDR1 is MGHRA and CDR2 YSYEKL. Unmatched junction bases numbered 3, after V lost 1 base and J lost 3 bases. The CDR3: CASSQVGGSYEQYF. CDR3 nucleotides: TGCGCCAGCAGCCAAGTCGGGGGGAGCTACGAGCAGTACTTC.

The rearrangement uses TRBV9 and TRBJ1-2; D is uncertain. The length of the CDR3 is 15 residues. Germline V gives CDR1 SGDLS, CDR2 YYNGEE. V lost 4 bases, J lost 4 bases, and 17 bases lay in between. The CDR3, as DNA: TGTGCCAGCAGCCCTCAACCCAGTAGCGGCTATGGCTACACCTTC. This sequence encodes CASSPQPSSGYGYTF.

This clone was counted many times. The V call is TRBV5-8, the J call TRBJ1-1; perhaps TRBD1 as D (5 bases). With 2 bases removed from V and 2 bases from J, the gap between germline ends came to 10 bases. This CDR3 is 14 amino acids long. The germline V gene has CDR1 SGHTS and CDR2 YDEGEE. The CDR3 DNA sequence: TGTGCCAGCAGCTTAGGGGATCTTAACACTGAAGCTTTCTTT. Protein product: CASSLGDLNTEAFF.

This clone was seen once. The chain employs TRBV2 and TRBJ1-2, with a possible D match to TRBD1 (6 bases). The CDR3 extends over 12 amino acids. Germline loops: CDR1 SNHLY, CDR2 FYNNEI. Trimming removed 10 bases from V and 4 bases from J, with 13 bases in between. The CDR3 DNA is TGTGCCAAAGGAGGCAGGGGCTATGGCTACACCTTC. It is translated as CAKGGRGYGYTF.

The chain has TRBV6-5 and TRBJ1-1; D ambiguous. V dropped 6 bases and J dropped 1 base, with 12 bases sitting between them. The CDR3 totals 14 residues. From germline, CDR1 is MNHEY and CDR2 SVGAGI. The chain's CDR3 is CASRAPTENTEAFF. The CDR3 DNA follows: TGTGCCAGCAGGGCCCCGACTGAGAACACTGAAGCTTTCTTT.

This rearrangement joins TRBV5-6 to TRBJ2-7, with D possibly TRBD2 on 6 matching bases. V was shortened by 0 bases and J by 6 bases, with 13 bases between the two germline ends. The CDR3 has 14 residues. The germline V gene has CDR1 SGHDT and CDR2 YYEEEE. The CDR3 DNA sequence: TGTGCCAGCAGCTTGGGACTAGGCGTGGTCGAGCAGTACTTC. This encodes CASSLGLGVVEQYF.

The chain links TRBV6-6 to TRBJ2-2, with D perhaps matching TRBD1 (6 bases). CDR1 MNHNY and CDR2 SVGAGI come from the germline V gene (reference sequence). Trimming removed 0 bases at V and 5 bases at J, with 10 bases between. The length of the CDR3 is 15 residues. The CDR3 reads CASSYSGQGTGELFF. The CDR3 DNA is TGTGCCAGCAGTTACTCAGGGCAGGGGACCGGGGAGCTGTTTTTT.

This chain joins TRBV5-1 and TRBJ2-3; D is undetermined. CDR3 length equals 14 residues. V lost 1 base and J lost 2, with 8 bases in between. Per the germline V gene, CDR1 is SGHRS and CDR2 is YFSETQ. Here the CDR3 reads CASSLTRTTDTQYF. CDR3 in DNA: TGCGCCAGCAGCTTGACCAGAACCACAGATACGCAGTATTTT.

As DNA, the CDR3 is TGTGCCAGCAGCGACGGTCGCACAGATACGCAGTATTTT. This codes for CASSDGRTDTQYF. This chain uses TRBV9 with TRBJ2-3; no clear D gene. Trimming pared 3 bases from V and 1 base from J, leaving 6 bases between. The CDR3 is made up of 13 amino acids. Per the germline V gene, CDR1 is SGDLS and CDR2 is YYNGEE.

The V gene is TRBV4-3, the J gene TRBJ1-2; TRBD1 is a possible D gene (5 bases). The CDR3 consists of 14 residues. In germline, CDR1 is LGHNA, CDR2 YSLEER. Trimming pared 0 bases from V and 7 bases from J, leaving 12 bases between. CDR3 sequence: CASSQDLVQGGYTF. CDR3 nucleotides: TGCGCCAGCAGCCAAGATTTGGTCCAGGGTGGCTACACCTTC.

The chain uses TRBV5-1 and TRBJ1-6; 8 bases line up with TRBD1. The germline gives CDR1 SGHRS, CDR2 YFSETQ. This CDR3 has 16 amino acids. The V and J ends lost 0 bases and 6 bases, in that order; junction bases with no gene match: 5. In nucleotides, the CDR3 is TGCGCCAGCAGCTTGGACGGCAGGGGGCTTAATTCACCCCTCCACTTT. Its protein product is CASSLDGRGLNSPLHF. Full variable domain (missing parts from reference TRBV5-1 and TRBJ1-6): KAGVTQTPRYLIKTRGQQVTLSCSPISGHRSVSWYQQTPGQGLQFLFEYFSETQRNKGNFPGRFSGRQFSNSRSEMNVSTLELGDSALYLCASSLDGRGLNSPLHFGNGTRLTVT.